This T cell receptor (beta chain) was observed in a study of blood T cell repertoires in COVID-19. Study as a whole: T cells, B-cell-depleted T cells, or PBMCs provided the cDNA or gDNA that served as material.

V was shortened by 3 bases and J by 2 bases, with 17 bases between the two germline ends. This CDR3 region has 16 residues. Germline values: CDR1 SGHNT, CDR2 YYREEE (reference sequence). Original handling: Reference gene primer amplification gave nucleated cell count estimates. Produced via immunoSEQ multiplex PCR; TCRdb's table is partial and in-frame only. That table furnishes V, J and clone size, whereas the DNA furnished D and trimming. This sample has around 180,000 clones, with about 90% found just once. This chain uses TRBV5-4 with TRBJ1-1; D gene unclear. Sequenced sample: peripheral blood. The clonotype comes from a man aged 40-55 years with active or convalescent COVID-19. The CDR3 sequence is CASSYQRREGNTEAFF. CDR3 nucleotide sequence: TGTGCCAGCAGCTACCAACGGCGGGAGGGCAACACTGAAGCTTTCTTT.